This TCR beta chain is from a study of blood T cell repertoires in COVID-19. Here immunoSEQ multiplex PCR was the method, and the copy in TCRdb shows in-frame clones only, minus some. The sample has 94,000 or so clones, around 88% seen once; the top ten hold roughly 8.1%. This clone appeared a single time. V gave up 5 bases and J gave up 6 bases, with 13 bases separating them. Per germline, CDR1 SEHNR and CDR2 FQNEAQ (reference sequence). The CDR3 extends over 13 amino acids. The origin of this receptor is a woman in her seventies with acute or convalescent COVID-19. The chain uses TRBV7-9 and TRBJ1-1; D is possibly TRBD1 (6 bases). The sample comprised peripheral blood. Written as DNA, the CDR3 is TGTGCCAGCAGCAGAACAGGGACGGCTGAAGCTTTCTTT. Encoded protein: CASSRTGTAEAFF.